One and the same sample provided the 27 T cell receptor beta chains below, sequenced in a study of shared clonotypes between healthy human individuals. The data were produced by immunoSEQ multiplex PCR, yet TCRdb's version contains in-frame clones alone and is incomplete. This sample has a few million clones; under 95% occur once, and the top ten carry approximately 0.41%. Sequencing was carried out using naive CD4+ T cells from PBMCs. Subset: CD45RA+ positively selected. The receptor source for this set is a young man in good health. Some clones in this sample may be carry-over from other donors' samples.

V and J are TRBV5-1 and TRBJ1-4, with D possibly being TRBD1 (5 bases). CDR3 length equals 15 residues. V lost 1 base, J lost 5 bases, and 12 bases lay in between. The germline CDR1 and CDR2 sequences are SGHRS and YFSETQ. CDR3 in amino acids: CASSLNGAPNEKLFF. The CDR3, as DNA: TGCGCCAGCAGCTTGAATGGGGCCCCCAATGAAAAACTGTTTTTT.

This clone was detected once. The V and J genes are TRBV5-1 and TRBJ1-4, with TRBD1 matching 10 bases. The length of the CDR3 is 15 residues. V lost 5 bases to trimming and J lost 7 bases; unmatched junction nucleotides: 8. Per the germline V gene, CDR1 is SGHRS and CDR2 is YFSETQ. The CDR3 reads CASSAPGQGIEKLFF. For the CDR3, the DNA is TGCGCCAGCAGTGCCCCGGGACAGGGGATTGAAAAACTGTTTTTT.

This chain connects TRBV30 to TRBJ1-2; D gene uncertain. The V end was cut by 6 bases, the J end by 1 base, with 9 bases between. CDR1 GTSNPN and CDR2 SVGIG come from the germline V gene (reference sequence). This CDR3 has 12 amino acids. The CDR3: CACRRLNYGYTF. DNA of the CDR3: TGTGCCTGCAGGCGTCTTAACTATGGCTACACCTTC.

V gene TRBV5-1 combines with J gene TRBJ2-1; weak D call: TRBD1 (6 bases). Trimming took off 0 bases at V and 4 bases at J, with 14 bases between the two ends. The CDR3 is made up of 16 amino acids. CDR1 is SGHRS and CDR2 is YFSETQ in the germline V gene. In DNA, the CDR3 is TGCGCCAGCAGCTTGGCGACGGCAGGGGAATACAATGAGCAGTTCTTC. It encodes CASSLATAGEYNEQFF.

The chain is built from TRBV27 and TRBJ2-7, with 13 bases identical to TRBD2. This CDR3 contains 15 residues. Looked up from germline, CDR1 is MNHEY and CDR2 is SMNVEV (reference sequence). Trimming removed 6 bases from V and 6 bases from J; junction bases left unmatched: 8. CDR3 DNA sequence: TGTGCCAGCAGAGAGGGACTAGCGGGATTTGGCGAGCAGTACTTC. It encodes CASREGLAGFGEQYF.

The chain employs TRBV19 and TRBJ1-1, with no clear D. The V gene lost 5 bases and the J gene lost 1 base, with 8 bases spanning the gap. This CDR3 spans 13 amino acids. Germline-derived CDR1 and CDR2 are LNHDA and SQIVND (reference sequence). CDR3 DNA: TGTGCCAGTAGTTACCAGTGGAACACTGAAGCTTTCTTT. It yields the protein CASSYQWNTEAFF.

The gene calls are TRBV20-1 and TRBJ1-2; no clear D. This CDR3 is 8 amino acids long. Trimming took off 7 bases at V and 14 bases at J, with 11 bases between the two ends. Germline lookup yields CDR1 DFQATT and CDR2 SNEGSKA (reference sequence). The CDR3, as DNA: TGCAGTGAATCAGGTCGAACCTTC. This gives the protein CSESGRTF.

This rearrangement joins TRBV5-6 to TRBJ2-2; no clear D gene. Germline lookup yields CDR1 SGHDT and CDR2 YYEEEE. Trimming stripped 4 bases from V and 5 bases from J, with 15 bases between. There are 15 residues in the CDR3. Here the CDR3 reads CASSRDPQGTGELFF. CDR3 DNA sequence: TGTGCCAGCAGCCGCGATCCCCAAGGTACCGGGGAGCTGTTTTTT. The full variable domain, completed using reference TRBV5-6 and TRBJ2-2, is DAGVTQSPTHLIKTRGQQVTLRCSPKSGHDTVSWYQQALGQGPQFIFQYYEEEERQRGNFPDRFSGHQFPNYSSELNVNALLLGDSALYLCASSRDPQGTGELFFGEGSRLTVL.

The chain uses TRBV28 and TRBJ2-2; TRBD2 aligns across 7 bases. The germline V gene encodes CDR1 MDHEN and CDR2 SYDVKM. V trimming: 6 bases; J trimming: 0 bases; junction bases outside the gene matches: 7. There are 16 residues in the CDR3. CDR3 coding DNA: TGTGCCAGCAGGCTTCGACTAGCAGCGAACACCGGGGAGCTGTTTTTT. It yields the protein CASRLRLAANTGELFF.

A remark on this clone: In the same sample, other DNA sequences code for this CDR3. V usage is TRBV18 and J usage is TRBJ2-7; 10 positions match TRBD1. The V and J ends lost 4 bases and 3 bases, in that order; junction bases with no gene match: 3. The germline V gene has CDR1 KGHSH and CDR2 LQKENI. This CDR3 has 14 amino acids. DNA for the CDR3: TGTGCCAGCTCACATGGGGACAGGGGCTACGAGCAGTACTTC. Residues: CASSHGDRGYEQYF. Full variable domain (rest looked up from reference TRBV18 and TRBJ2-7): NAGVMQNPRHLVRRRGQEARLRCSPMKGHSHVYWYRQLPEEGLKFMVYLQKENIIDESGMPKERFSAEFPKEGPSILRIQQVVRGDSAAYFCASSHGDRGYEQYFGPGTRLTVT.

The CDR3 sequence: CASSGLGRGVQPQHF. CDR3 coding DNA: TGTGCCAGCAGTGGGTTGGGCAGGGGTGTTCAGCCCCAGCATTTT. The chain has TRBV2 and TRBJ1-5; D is possibly TRBD1 (6 bases). The CDR3 length is 15 residues. Trimming removed 4 bases at V and 6 bases at J, with 16 bases between. CDR1 is SNHLY and CDR2 is FYNNEI in the germline V gene.

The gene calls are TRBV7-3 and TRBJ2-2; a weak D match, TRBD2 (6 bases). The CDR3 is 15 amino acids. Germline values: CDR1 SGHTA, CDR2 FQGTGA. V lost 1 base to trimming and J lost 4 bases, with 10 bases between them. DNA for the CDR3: TGTGCCAGCAGCTTAATTCGGGAGCCCACCGGGGAGCTGTTTTTT. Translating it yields CASSLIREPTGELFF.

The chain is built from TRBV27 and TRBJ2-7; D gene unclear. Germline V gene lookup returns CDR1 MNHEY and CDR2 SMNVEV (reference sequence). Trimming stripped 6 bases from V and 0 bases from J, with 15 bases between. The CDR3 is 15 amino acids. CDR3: CASSPERLGSYEQYF. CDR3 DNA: TGTGCCAGCAGCCCGGAGAGGCTAGGCTCCTACGAGCAGTACTTC.

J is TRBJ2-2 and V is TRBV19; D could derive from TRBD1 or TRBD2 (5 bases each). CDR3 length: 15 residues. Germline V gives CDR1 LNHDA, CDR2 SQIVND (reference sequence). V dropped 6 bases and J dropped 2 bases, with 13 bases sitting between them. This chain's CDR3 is CASRTGPTNTGELFF. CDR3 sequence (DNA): TGTGCCAGTAGGACGGGACCTACTAACACCGGGGAGCTGTTTTTT.

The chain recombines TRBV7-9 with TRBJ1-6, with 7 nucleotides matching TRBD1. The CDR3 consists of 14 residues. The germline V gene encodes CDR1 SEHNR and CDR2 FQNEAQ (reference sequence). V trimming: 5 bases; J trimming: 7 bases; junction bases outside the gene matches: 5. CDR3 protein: CASSRQGGNSPLHF. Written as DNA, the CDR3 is TGTGCCAGCAGCCGACAGGGAGGGAATTCACCCCTCCACTTT.

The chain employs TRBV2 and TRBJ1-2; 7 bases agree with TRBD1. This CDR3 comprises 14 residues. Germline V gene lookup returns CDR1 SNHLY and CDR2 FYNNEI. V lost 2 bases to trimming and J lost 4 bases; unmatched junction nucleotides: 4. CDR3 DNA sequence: TGTGCCAGCAGTGAAACCGGGACAGTCTATGGCTACACCTTC. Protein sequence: CASSETGTVYGYTF.

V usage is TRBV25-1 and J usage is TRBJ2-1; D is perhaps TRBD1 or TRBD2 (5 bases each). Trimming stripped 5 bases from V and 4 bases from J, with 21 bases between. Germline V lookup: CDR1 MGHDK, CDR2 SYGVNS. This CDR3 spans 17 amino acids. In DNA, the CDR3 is TGTGCCAGCAGTCCCCAAGGTAGAGGGGAAAAGTACAATGAGCAGTTCTTC. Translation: CASSPQGRGEKYNEQFF.

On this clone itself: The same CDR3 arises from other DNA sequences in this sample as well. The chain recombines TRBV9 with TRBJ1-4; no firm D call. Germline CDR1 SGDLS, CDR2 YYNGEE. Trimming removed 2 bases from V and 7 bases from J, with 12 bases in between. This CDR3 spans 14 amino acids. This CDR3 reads CASSVGGSAEKLFF. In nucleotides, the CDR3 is TGTGCCAGCAGCGTGGGAGGGTCCGCTGAAAAACTGTTTTTT. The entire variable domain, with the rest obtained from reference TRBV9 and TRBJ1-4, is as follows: DSGVTQTPKHLITATGQRVTLRCSPRSGDLSVYWYQQSLDQGLQFLIQYYNGEERAKGNILERFSAQQFPDLHSELNLSSLELGDSALYFCASSVGGSAEKLFFGSGTQLSVL.

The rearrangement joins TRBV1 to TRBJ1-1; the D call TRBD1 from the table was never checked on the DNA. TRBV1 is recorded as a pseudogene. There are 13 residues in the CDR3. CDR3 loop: CTSSHQAYTEAFF. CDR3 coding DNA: TGCACCAGCAGCCACCAGGCCTACACTGAAGCTTTCTTT.

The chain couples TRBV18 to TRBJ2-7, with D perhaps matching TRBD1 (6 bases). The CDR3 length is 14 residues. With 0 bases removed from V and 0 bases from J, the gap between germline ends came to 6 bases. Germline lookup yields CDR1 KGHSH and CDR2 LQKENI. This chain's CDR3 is CASSPPGHSYEQYF. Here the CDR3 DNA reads TGTGCCAGCTCACCACCGGGACACTCCTACGAGCAGTACTTC.

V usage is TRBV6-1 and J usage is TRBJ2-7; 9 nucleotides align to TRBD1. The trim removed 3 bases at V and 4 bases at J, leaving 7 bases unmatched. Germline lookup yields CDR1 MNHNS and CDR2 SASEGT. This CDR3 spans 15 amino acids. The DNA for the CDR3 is TGTGCCAGCAGTGAGGGACAGGGTTTTCAATACGAGCAGTACTTC. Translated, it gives CASSEGQGFQYEQYF.

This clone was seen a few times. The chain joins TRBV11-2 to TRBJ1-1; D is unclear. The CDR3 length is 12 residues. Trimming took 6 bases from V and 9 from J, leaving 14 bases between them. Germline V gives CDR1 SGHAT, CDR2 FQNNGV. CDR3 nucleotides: TGTGCCAGCAGTCCCACGGGCAGGCAAGCTTTCTTT. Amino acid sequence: CASSPTGRQAFF.

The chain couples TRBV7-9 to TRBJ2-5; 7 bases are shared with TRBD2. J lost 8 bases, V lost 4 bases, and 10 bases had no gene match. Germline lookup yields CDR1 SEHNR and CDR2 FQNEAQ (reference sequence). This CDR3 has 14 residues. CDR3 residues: CASSSPAGTPTQYF. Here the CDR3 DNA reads TGTGCCAGCAGCTCCCCAGCGGGAACCCCAACCCAGTACTTC.

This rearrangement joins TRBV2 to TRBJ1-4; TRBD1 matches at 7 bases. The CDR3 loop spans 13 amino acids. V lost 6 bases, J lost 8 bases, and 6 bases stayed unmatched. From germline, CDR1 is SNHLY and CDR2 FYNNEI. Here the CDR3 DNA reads TGTGCCAGCAGGACAGGGCGGCAAGAAAAACTGTTTTTT. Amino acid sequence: CASRTGRQEKLFF.

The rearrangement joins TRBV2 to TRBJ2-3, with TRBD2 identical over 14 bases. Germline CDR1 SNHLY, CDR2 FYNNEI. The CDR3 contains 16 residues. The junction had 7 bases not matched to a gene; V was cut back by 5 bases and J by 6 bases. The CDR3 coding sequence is TGTGCCAGCAGTCGACTAGCGGGAGGGCCCGTGGATACGCAGTATTTT. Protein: CASSRLAGGPVDTQYF. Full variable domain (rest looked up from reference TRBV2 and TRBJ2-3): EPEVTQTPSHQVTQMGQEVILRCVPISNHLYFYWYRQILGQKVEFLVSFYNNEISEKSEIFDDQFSVERPDGSNFTLKIRSTKLEDSAMYFCASSRLAGGPVDTQYFGPGTRLTVL.

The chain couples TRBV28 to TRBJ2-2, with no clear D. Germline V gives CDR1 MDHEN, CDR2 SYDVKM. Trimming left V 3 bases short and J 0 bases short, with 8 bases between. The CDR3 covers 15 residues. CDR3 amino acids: CASSFGKSNTGELFF. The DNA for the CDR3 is TGTGCCAGCAGTTTCGGCAAATCGAACACCGGGGAGCTGTTTTTT. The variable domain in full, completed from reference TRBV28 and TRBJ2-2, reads DVKVTQSSRYLVKRTGEKVFLECVQDMDHENMFWYRQDPGLGLRLIYFSYDVKMKEKGDIPEGYSVSREKKERFSLILESASTNQTSMYLCASSFGKSNTGELFFGEGSRLTVL.

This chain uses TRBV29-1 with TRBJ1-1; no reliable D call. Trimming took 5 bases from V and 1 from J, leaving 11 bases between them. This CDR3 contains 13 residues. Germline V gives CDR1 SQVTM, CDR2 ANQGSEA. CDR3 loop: CSVFNGRNTEAFF. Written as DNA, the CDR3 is TGCAGCGTTTTTAATGGCAGGAACACTGAAGCTTTCTTT.